These 22 T cell receptor beta chains came from one sample sequenced in a study of PD-1 blockade in classical Hodgkin lymphoma. TCRdb's table, derived via immunoSEQ multiplex PCR, lists solely in-frame clones and lacks some. The sample carries some 58,000 clones, about 88% recorded once. Each and every patient relapsed after autologous stem cell transplantation, and patients got differing brentuximab vedotin exposure. Sequencing used peripheral blood mononuclear cells (PBMCs), obtained before the second cycle of nivolumab. The receptors shown here come from a human donor with classical Hodgkin lymphoma.

The rearrangement links TRBV5-6 to TRBJ2-1; 8 bases line up with TRBD2. Germline assignment: CDR1 SGHDT and CDR2 YYEEEE. Trimming at V came to 2 bases and at J to 6 bases, leaving 7 bases not matched to a gene. The CDR3 is 15 amino acids. CDR3 DNA: TGTGCCAGCAGCTTTCCCGGGGGGGCGGGCAATGAGCAGTTCTTC. Translation: CASSFPGGAGNEQFF. The full variable domain, its missing parts supplied by reference TRBV5-6 and TRBJ2-1, is DAGVTQSPTHLIKTRGQQVTLRCSPKSGHDTVSWYQQALGQGPQFIFQYYEEEERQRGNFPDRFSGHQFPNYSSELNVNALLLGDSALYLCASSFPGGAGNEQFFGPGTRLTVL.

The CDR3 DNA reads as TGTGCCAGTTCAACCCGGGACAGGGTCACCGGGGAGCTGTTTTTT. This codes for CASSTRDRVTGELFF. The chain is built from TRBV28 and TRBJ2-2; 9 nucleotides align to TRBD1. J was trimmed by 4 bases and V by 9 bases; bases with no gene match: 9. This CDR3 has 15 amino acids. Germline V gives CDR1 MDHEN, CDR2 SYDVKM.

The V gene is TRBV6-5, the J gene TRBJ1-2, with TRBD1 identical over 10 bases. The germline gives CDR1 MNHEY, CDR2 SVGAGI. The CDR3 runs to 13 residues. J lost 5 bases, V lost 5 bases, and 2 bases had no gene match. For the CDR3, the DNA is TGTGCCAGCAGTCAGGGACAGGGGTATGGCTACACCTTC. This encodes CASSQGQGYGYTF.

V is TRBV7-2 and J is TRBJ2-3; maybe TRBD2 (7 bases). V was shortened by 6 bases and J by 5 bases, with 15 bases between the two germline ends. This CDR3 comprises 14 residues. Germline CDR1 reads SGHTA; CDR2 reads FQGNSA. The DNA for the CDR3 is TGTGCCAGCAGTCGTGGACTAGGGGGAGATACGCAGTATTTT. As protein: CASSRGLGGDTQYF.

This rearrangement joins TRBV19 to TRBJ2-7; D not certain. Per the germline V gene, CDR1 is LNHDA and CDR2 is SQIVND (reference sequence). The CDR3 has 14 amino acids. Deletions cut 6 bases from V and 1 base from J, with 13 bases between. The CDR3 sequence: CASRPGPQSYEQYF. The CDR3 nucleotides read TGTGCCAGTAGACCCGGACCCCAGTCCTACGAGCAGTACTTC.

This clone is judged medium-sized (0.01 to 0.1%). The rearrangement links TRBV6-5 to TRBJ1-1; a possible D gene is TRBD1 (6 bases). This CDR3 is built from 13 residues. The V gene lost 2 bases and the J gene lost 7 bases, with 11 bases spanning the gap. Germline CDR1 is MNHEY and CDR2 is SVGAGI. In DNA, the CDR3 is TGTGCCAGCAGTTACATTACAGGGCATGAAGCTTTCTTT. Translation gives CASSYITGHEAFF.

The V and J genes are TRBV18 and TRBJ2-3; D not resolved. Trimming took 3 bases from V and 2 from J, leaving 6 bases between them. The CDR3 is 13 residues long. CDR1 and CDR2 (germline): KGHSH, LQKENI. In DNA, the CDR3 is TGTGCCAGCTCACCGACTTACACAGATACGCAGTATTTT. It encodes CASSPTYTDTQYF.

This clone came up a few times. The chain has TRBV27 and TRBJ2-1; possibly TRBD1 for D (6 bases). The germline CDR1 and CDR2 sequences are MNHEY and SMNVEV (reference sequence). The ends were cut back, 4 bases at V and 2 bases at J, with 9 bases in the middle. The CDR3 sequence is 14 residues long. As DNA, the CDR3 is TGTGCCAGCAGTTGGACAGACACCTACAATGAGCAGTTCTTC. Its translation: CASSWTDTYNEQFF.

The V and J genes are TRBV5-1 and TRBJ1-1; D uncertain. V was cut by 0 bases and J by 4 bases, with 7 bases left in between. The CDR3 spans 13 residues. Germline lookup yields CDR1 SGHRS and CDR2 YFSETQ. CDR3 sequence: CASSLGTVTEAFF. The CDR3 DNA sequence: TGCGCCAGCAGCTTGGGGACTGTCACTGAAGCTTTCTTT.

This chain joins TRBV18 and TRBJ1-4; D gene ambiguous. The germline V and J ends were trimmed by 2 bases and 0 bases, with 10 bases remaining between them. CDR1 KGHSH and CDR2 LQKENI come from the germline V gene. This CDR3 has 16 amino acids. CDR3 nucleotides: TGTGCCAGCTCACCAGATTTGGTTGCAACTAATGAAAAACTGTTTTTT. It codes for CASSPDLVATNEKLFF. Using reference TRBV18 and TRBJ1-4 for the parts outside the CDR3, the full variable domain is NAGVMQNPRHLVRRRGQEARLRCSPMKGHSHVYWYRQLPEEGLKFMVYLQKENIIDESGMPKERFSAEFPKEGPSILRIQQVVRGDSAAYFCASSPDLVATNEKLFFGSGTQLSVL.

The chain has TRBV19 and TRBJ1-5; no clear D gene. The CDR3 sequence is 14 residues long. V lost 1 base and J lost 6, with 10 bases in between. Germline CDR1 reads LNHDA; CDR2 reads SQIVND (reference sequence). DNA of the CDR3: TGTGCCAGTAGTATAGTTGACCCCCGTCAGCCCCAGCATTTT. Its translation: CASSIVDPRQPQHF. The full variable domain, its missing parts supplied by reference TRBV19 and TRBJ1-5, is DGGITQSPKYLFRKEGQNVTLSCEQNLNHDAMYWYRQDPGQGLRLIYYSQIVNDFQKGDIAEGYSVSREKKESFPLTVTSAQKNPTAFYLCASSIVDPRQPQHFGDGTRLSIL.

The chain has TRBV2 and TRBJ2-6, with TRBD1 identical over 9 bases. The CDR3 has 17 residues. From germline, CDR1 is SNHLY and CDR2 FYNNEI. J was trimmed by 2 bases and V by 4 bases; bases with no gene match: 6. Here the CDR3 reads CASSGDRGTAGANVLTF. The CDR3 region has the DNA TGTGCCAGCAGTGGAGACAGGGGGACGGCTGGGGCCAACGTCCTGACTTTC.

The V gene is TRBV5-1, the J gene TRBJ2-3; 13 bases are a match to TRBD2. This CDR3 comprises 19 residues. Looked up from germline, CDR1 is SGHRS and CDR2 is YFSETQ. Unmatched junction bases numbered 8, after V lost 0 bases and J lost 1 base. The CDR3 here is CASSLALLGTSGGTDTQYF. In nucleotides, the CDR3 is TGCGCCAGCAGCTTGGCCTTACTTGGGACTAGCGGGGGCACAGATACGCAGTATTTT.

The genes are TRBV7-9 and TRBJ2-1; D is ambiguous. Between the trimmed V and J ends, which lost 4 bases and 0 bases, there was a span of 19 bases. The CDR3 runs to 18 residues. The V gene's germline CDR1 is SEHNR and CDR2 FQNEAQ (reference sequence). The CDR3 here is CASSSQPRQPDSYNEQFF. CDR3 nucleotide sequence: TGTGCCAGCAGCTCTCAACCCAGGCAGCCCGACTCCTACAATGAGCAGTTCTTC.

The gene calls are TRBV27 and TRBJ1-3; 9 bases line up with TRBD1. The CDR3 loop spans 16 amino acids. Germline V gene sequence: CDR1 MNHEY, CDR2 SMNVEV (reference sequence). J was trimmed by 4 bases and V by 4 bases; bases with no gene match: 8. The CDR3 DNA follows: TGTGCCAGCAGTTCGGGACAGGGAAGGTCCGGAAACACCATATATTTT. Translation gives CASSSGQGRSGNTIYF.

The chain carries TRBV28 and TRBJ2-1, with 8 bases that match TRBD1. The CDR3 extends over 15 amino acids. Germline CDR1 reads MDHEN; CDR2 reads SYDVKM. The J segment lost 7 bases and the V segment lost 5 bases, leaving 10 bases of the junction unmatched. As DNA, the CDR3 is TGTGCCAGCAGTCCTGGGGGCAGGGGGCGAAATGAGCAGTTCTTC. As protein: CASSPGGRGRNEQFF. Together with reference TRBV28 and TRBJ2-1, the CDR3 gives the full variable domain: DVKVTQSSRYLVKRTGEKVFLECVQDMDHENMFWYRQDPGLGLRLIYFSYDVKMKEKGDIPEGYSVSREKKERFSLILESASTNQTSMYLCASSPGGRGRNEQFFGPGTRLTVL.

This sequence joins TRBV29-1 and TRBJ2-7; possibly TRBD1 for D (5 bases). The CDR3 consists of 12 residues. Germline V lookup: CDR1 SQVTM, CDR2 ANQGSEA. The V gene lost 6 bases and the J gene lost 0 bases, with 9 bases spanning the gap. In DNA, the CDR3 is TGCAGCGTGACAGTTAACTCCTACGAGCAGTACTTC. Translating it yields CSVTVNSYEQYF.

The chain couples TRBV5-1 to TRBJ2-5, with D perhaps TRBD2 (6 bases). Germline CDR1 is SGHRS and CDR2 is YFSETQ. CDR3 length: 15 residues. Trimming pared 2 bases from V and 5 bases from J, leaving 16 bases between. The DNA for the CDR3 is TGCGCCAGCAGCTTCCCAGCAGGAGGGCGGGAGACCCAGTACTTC. This codes for CASSFPAGGRETQYF.

A single count supports this clone. The chain combines TRBV27 with TRBJ1-5, with D hard to call. Germline V gives CDR1 MNHEY, CDR2 SMNVEV (reference sequence). V was trimmed by 3 bases and J by 5 bases, leaving 8 bases between them. This CDR3 has 13 residues. DNA of the CDR3: TGTGCCAGCAGTTTTGGGGTCGATCAGCCCCAGCATTTT. Translated, it gives CASSFGVDQPQHF.

This chain uses TRBV19 with TRBJ1-1; 8 bases agree with TRBD1. The V and J ends lost 8 bases and 1 base, in that order; junction bases with no gene match: 6. The length of the CDR3 is 14 residues. Germline values: CDR1 LNHDA, CDR2 SQIVND (reference sequence). This CDR3 is CASDTGQANTEAFF. The CDR3 DNA follows: TGTGCCAGTGATACGGGACAGGCGAACACTGAAGCTTTCTTT.

This clone came up a few times. V gene TRBV30 combines with J gene TRBJ1-2; the D is unclear. This CDR3 contains 12 residues. V lost 0 bases and J lost 8, with 10 bases in between. Germline lookup yields CDR1 GTSNPN and CDR2 SVGIG (reference sequence). The chain's CDR3 is CAWSVRGDGYTF. The CDR3 bases are TGTGCCTGGAGTGTACGGGGAGACGGCTACACCTTC.

The chain carries TRBV5-1 and TRBJ2-5; tentatively, D is TRBD2 (6 bases). Trimming took off 1 base at V and 4 bases at J, with 14 bases between the two ends. The CDR3 runs to 15 residues. Germline CDR1 reads SGHRS; CDR2 reads YFSETQ. CDR3 loop: CASSLTGVGGETQYF. In nucleotides, the CDR3 is TGCGCCAGCAGCTTGACGGGGGTCGGAGGAGAGACCCAGTACTTC.